This T cell receptor beta chain was identified during a study of shared clonotypes between healthy human individuals. Sorted-subset replicate PCR reactions were performed with approximately 180 ng DNA, corresponding to some 32,000 T cell genomes. Sequencing was performed with immunoSEQ multiplex PCR; in TCRdb, only in-frame clones are kept and a portion is missing. The sample lists some 2,500,000 clones, around 93% seen once, with 0.37% in the top ten. On this clone itself: The junction departs from the called germline gene at one end, perhaps through a read error. This same CDR3 is encoded by further DNA sequences in the sample.

Sequencing input: naive CD4+ T cells from PBMCs. The subset is: CD45RA+ positively selected. The receptor was derived from a man aged 18-30 years in good health. Some clones in this sample may be carry-over from other donors' samples.

The CDR3 bases are TGTAGCGTTGATGAAGGGGCAATCCTAGCGGGAGGGCCAAAAGAGCAGTACTTC. Protein product: CSVDEGAILAGGPKEQYF. The chain links TRBV29-1 to TRBJ2-7; 12 positions agree with TRBD2. There are 18 residues in the CDR3. Germline loops: CDR1 SQVTM, CDR2 ANQGSEA.